This T cell receptor beta chain was sequenced in a study of brain T cells in children with intractable seizures. Regarding the study as a whole: Absence of clones before surgery may stem from lower sequencing depth.

Looked up from germline, CDR1 is LGHDT and CDR2 is YNNKEL (reference sequence). This CDR3 has 15 amino acids. V was cut by 4 bases and J by 1 base, with 13 bases left in between. The method was immunoSEQ multiplex PCR; TCRdb's version includes in-frame clones alone and lacks a portion of them. The table has about 80,000 clones, around nine tenths seen once; the top ten hold 24%. Concerning this clone itself: The antigen is undetermined.

Sequencing was limited to surgery cases with top T cell transcript signatures in brain tissue. At least one anti-epileptic drug was given before surgery. This material consisted of peripheral blood, taken at surgery. This TCR was recovered from a girl aged 2 to 9 with Rasmussen encephalitis and intractable seizures. The chain couples TRBV3-1 (or the pseudogene TRBV3-2) to TRBJ1-1; the D gene is possibly TRBD1 (6 bases). CDR3: CASSPLGARNTEAFF. As DNA, the CDR3 is TGTGCCAGCAGCCCCCTGGGGGCACGGAACACTGAAGCTTTCTTT.